This TCR beta chain was captured in a study of cytomegalovirus exposure and HLA in healthy donors. Amplification used 60 Vbeta primers and 13 Jbeta primers. Some clones are missing from TCRdb's copy, which holds only in-frame ones; the method was immunoSEQ multiplex PCR. The data contain 90,000 to 150,000 clones, 70% to 80% of them singletons. The ends lost 7 bases at V and 3 bases at J; junction bases unmatched: 13. This CDR3 spans 16 amino acids. Germline V lookup: CDR1 LNHDA, CDR2 SQIVND (reference sequence). This clonotype was obtained from a human donor in good health. The sequenced material came from PBMCs. This sequence joins TRBV19 and TRBJ2-3; 7 nucleotides match TRBD1. The CDR3 sequence is CASKGSGQELTDTQYF. CDR3 sequence (DNA): TGTGCCAGTAAAGGGTCAGGACAGGAGCTTACAGATACGCAGTATTTT. Together with reference TRBV19 and TRBJ2-3, the CDR3 gives the full variable domain: DGGITQSPKYLFRKEGQNVTLSCEQNLNHDAMYWYRQDPGQGLRLIYYSQIVNDFQKGDIAEGYSVSREKKESFPLTVTSAQKNPTAFYLCASKGSGQELTDTQYFGPGTRLTVL.